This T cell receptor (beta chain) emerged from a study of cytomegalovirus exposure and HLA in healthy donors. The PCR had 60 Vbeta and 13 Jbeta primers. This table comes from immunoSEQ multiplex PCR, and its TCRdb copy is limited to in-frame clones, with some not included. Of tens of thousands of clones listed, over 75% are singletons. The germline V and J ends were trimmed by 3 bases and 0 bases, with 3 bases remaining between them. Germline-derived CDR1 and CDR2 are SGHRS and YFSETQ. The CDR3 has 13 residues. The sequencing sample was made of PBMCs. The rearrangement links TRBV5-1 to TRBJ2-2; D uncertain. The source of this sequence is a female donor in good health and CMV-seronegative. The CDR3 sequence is CASSSSNTGELFF. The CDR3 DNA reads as TGCGCCAGCAGCTCCTCGAACACCGGGGAGCTGTTTTTT. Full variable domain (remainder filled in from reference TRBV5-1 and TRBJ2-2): KAGVTQTPRYLIKTRGQQVTLSCSPISGHRSVSWYQQTPGQGLQFLFEYFSETQRNKGNFPGRFSGRQFSNSRSEMNVSTLELGDSALYLCASSSSNTGELFFGEGSRLTVL.